This TCR beta chain was found in a study of T cell responses to AZD1222 COVID-19 vaccine. Findings of the study overall: Following two doses of AZD1222, Spike-specific TCR breadth and depth rose.

Some clones are missing from TCRdb's copy, which holds only in-frame ones; the method was immunoSEQ multiplex PCR. In the table there are approximately 160,000 clones, around 88% of which are singletons. Note on this clone: Its target is unknown.

The V end lost 4 bases, the J end lost 5 bases, and 14 bases lay between the germline ends. The germline V gene encodes CDR1 SGHRS and CDR2 YFSETQ. The length of the CDR3 is 14 residues. This sequence was found in an adult in good health. The source material was peripheral blood, sampled on day 0 of AZD1222 vaccination. The chain carries TRBV5-1 and TRBJ2-3; the D call may be TRBD1 or TRBD2 (5 bases each). The DNA for the CDR3 is TGCGCCAGCAGCACAATCAGAGGGGAAGATACGCAGTATTTT. Its protein is CASSTIRGEDTQYF.